This T cell receptor beta chain was sequenced for a study of cytomegalovirus exposure and HLA in healthy donors (dated by TCRdb to about 2017). At the level of the whole study: According to an earlier analysis of 587 of the donors, roughly 180 million T cells yielded 117 million unique TCR beta sequences and approximately 280 Gb of sequence data. The study combined high-throughput TCR immunosequencing, statistical association of individual TCRs with disease status, and machine learning to predict cytomegalovirus infection status. Roughly 300 gigabases of sequencing data and around 85 million unique TCR sequences made up an early release that covered 640 HLA-typed donors. An earlier analysis of several hundred of the donors used high-throughput TCR beta sequencing to judge whether each TCR beta V gene segment behaved as functional or pseudogenic. Roughly five DR-DQ haplotypes were handled as single units for association and clustering because linkage in the cohort was strong. The study aimed to test whether signatures of past pathogen exposure could be identified by cataloging public T cell receptors. Using immunosequencing, the study profiled T cell repertoires from about 650 subjects and related those repertoires to cytomegalovirus serostatus. A later genetic analysis used genome-wide SNP genotypes for about 55% of the 666 donors, treating that subset as a discovery cohort. Donor age, sex, ethnicity and CMV serostatus were collected together with the repertoire data. Both class I and class II loci were covered by HLA typing, at four-digit resolution. Typing coverage varied by locus: 629-630 donors for A, B, C, DRB1 and DQB1; approximately 520 for DQA1; about 590 for DPA1; approximately 450 for DPB1. Rather than drawing on any new phenotypic data, the later analysis identified candidate immune exposures from TCR beta sequences and the way those sequences occurred across donors. On average, 235,054 unique TCR beta nucleotide sequences were sequenced per donor among a few hundred genotyped donors of the cohort, with roughly a sixth of those sequences being non-productive. Besides the first cohort of 500 to 700 subjects, a separate validation cohort made up of roughly 130 different subjects was used. Every repertoire in the discovery cohort had been generated on one and the same sequencing platform. A later analysis re-analyzed previously published TCR beta repertoires from 500 to 700 donors and added high-resolution HLA genotyping to study TCR occurrence patterns. Of the roughly 400 genotyped donors, 65% to 90% fell in the genetic ancestry cluster associated with self-reported Caucasian donors. Beyond this particular receptor, the publication reports: Linkage disequilibrium might explain the correlated functional status among segregating V segments, but an unknown experimental factor could not be excluded. According to a later analysis, most CMV-associated TCR beta chains appeared to be HLA-restricted, and the HLA associations seemed to be driven largely by CMV exposure. The presence/absence analyses assumed that sequencing depth was roughly uniform across donors, and that assumption may not be true. The study listed 164 TCR beta chains as associated with cytomegalovirus. At a false discovery rate of 0.05, a later analysis linked 16,951 TCR beta sequences to specific HLA alleles. According to a later analysis, TCR association rates differed among HLA loci, with DRB1 alleles showing the most associated TCRs and HLA-C alleles showing the fewest. According to a later analysis, parvovirus B19, influenza, CMV and Epstein-Barr virus appeared linked to several top co-occurrence clusters. Across donors, most TCR sequences were observed very rarely, whereas some public TCRs were present in many individuals. Some IMGT-functional V segments, including TRBV6-2 and TRBV6-3, could not be told apart with the 87-base-pair reads, so those segments were excluded. A further reported finding was that TCR beta sequences accurately predicted the HLA-A and HLA-B alleles for most subjects in the first cohort. Compared with equally common non-associated chains, HLA-associated TCR beta chains in a later analysis were more clonally expanded and had lower generation probabilities. Because some donors lacked HLA typing at each locus, the association tests relied only on the typed subset. Some 16 rarely observed V segments, including chromosome 9 orphons, were excluded from the earlier analysis of several hundred of the donors because counts were too low. According to the authors, the approach could potentially be generalized to other disease states and immunological phenotypes. The only immune exposure information available for the cohort was CMV serostatus. The cohort was sequenced for TCR beta chains only, and without alpha or paired-chain data the features that could be detected were limited. A later genetic analysis reported fewer N-insertions in productive TCRs among donors in an Asian-associated ancestry cluster than the approximately 670-donor mean. An association between a missense DCLRE1C variant and V-gene and J-gene trimming of TCR beta chains was found in a later genetic analysis and replicated in an independent cohort. A group of highly shared sequence variants was considered likely to be a technical artifact of the sequencing pipeline. In both the original and validation cohorts, the classifier was reported to diagnose cytomegalovirus status with high specificity and sensitivity. Broadly in line with IMGT annotations, most TCR beta V segments showed up in productive rearrangements about 87% or about 30% of the time in an earlier analysis of 450 to 600 of the donors. In vitro tests confirmed that three of the cytomegalovirus-associated TCR beta chains recognize cytomegalovirus antigens. When HLA alleles, especially DR and DQ, strongly co-occurred, attributing TCR associations to individual alleles was difficult.

Worth noting for this clone: What this receptor recognizes is not known. Per-base qualities were not stored, and no clone one base away is much larger.

In total, roughly 710 healthy bone marrow donors made up the cohort. All cohort members were sampled while nominally healthy, although unrecorded immune exposures were likely present. The donor tested CMV seropositive, placing the donor among the 290 or so seropositive members of the cohort. A peripheral blood sample was collected from each donor, and TCR beta sequencing was performed on peripheral blood mononuclear cells. The Qiagen DNeasy Blood Extraction Kit was used to extract genomic DNA from the blood cell samples. The cysteine opens and the phenylalanine closes a CDR3 of 14 amino acids. The only DNA kept is the CDR3, 42 bases in frame from the first base. The junction shows trimming of 0 bases on V and 0 bases on J, plus 6 bases between the germline ends. CDR1 and CDR2, per the germline V gene (reference sequence), are SGHNT and YYREEE. Libraries were prepared through the immunoSEQ multiplex PCR assay. For the multiplex PCR, a mixture combining 60 forward primers for TCR Vbeta segments and 13 reverse primers for TCR Jbeta segments was used. The CDR3 region of rearranged TCR beta genes was amplified from genomic DNA by a multiplex PCR assay. On the Illumina HiSeq System, the amplified TCR beta libraries were sequenced as 87-base-pair reads. As for the authors' bioinformatics: In a later analysis, some 80 million unique TCR beta chains were counted across the 650 to 750 repertoires, and around 11 million of these chains were shared by at least two donors. To remove PCR and sequencing errors, raw reads were error-corrected and collapsed into unique sequences using a nearest-neighbor algorithm that merged closely related sequences. V, D and J gene segments were assigned by aligning CDR3 sequences to IMGT reference sequences. For a sequence to be retained, at least a six-nucleotide match to both a V gene segment and a J gene segment was required. A rearrangement was called productive if the CDR3 had no stop codons and remained in frame with V and J, and every other rearrangement was called non-productive. Following IMGT convention, CDR3 was defined as the stretch from the second conserved V-encoded cysteine to the conserved J-encoded phenylalanine. The earlier analysis of about 530 of the donors excluded any sequence lacking an unambiguous match to a single V gene segment. In an earlier analysis of about 590 of the donors, a V segment was called functional when productive rearrangements were above 56.7%, and segregating when the standard deviation between donors exceeded 5%. A statistical classification framework was built to diagnose cytomegalovirus status from the catalog of TCR beta chain sequences. In a later analysis, TCR nucleotide sequences were compared against IMGT/GENE-DB human TR gene sequences so that V and J genes could be assigned. Using the TCRdist pipeline, a later analysis assigned CDR3 sequences along with most-parsimonious VDJ recombination scenarios. In a later analysis, each TCR beta chain was defined by its CDR3 amino acid sequence together with its V-gene family, and reads lacking a unique V-gene family were excluded. As a way to deal with suspected cross-contamination and a sequencing artifact, a later analysis dropped 500 to 700 nucleotide sequences that were highly shared and had low generation probability. A later analysis calculated a clonal expansion index for each public chain from normalized within-repertoire ranks of inferred template counts. Generation probabilities in a later analysis came from a VDJ recombination model fitted to out-of-frame rearrangements, and those results were checked against IGoR. In a later analysis, hypergeometric tests were used to score TCR-TCR, TCR-HLA and TCR-CMV co-occurrence, with a repertoire-size bias correction applied to TCR pairs. False discovery rates were estimated in a later analysis by permuting HLA or CMV assignments 20 times. In a later analysis, co-occurring TCRs were grouped using DBSCAN, and TCRdist sequence similarity was added for clustering within HLA-allele-positive subsets. Repertoires with fewer than 30,000 or more than 120,000 public chains were left out of co-occurrence clustering, as were roughly five repertoires with anomalous nucleotide sharing. TCRdb stores this immuneACCESS table with in-frame sequences only. Part of the clones is absent; in the studies checked, under half of the shortfall reflects unresolved V genes, and no reason is known for the rest. Clonal size and the V and J genes are those of that table, whereas D and trimming came from the DNA. This sample is represented by 100,000 to 150,000 clones; approximately 72% of them were singletons. The top ten clonotypes cover about 7.9% of the sample.

The V and J genes are TRBV5-4 and TRBJ2-5; no D gene call is confident. The origin of this receptor is a woman in her thirties or forties in good health and CMV-seropositive. Input material: PBMCs. CDR3 reads: CASSLALYQETQYF. The DNA sequence is TGTGCCAGCAGCTTGGCCCTGTACCAAGAGACCCAGTACTTC.